The clone carrying this TCR beta chain was seen a few times. The antigen remains undetermined. The CDR3 contains 14 residues. Germline V gene data show CDR1 as SGHAT and CDR2 as FQNNGV. V lost 5 bases, J lost 7 bases, and 8 bases stayed unmatched. Every TCR beta cDNA library bore unique molecular identifiers. Each batch of 1 to 10 million T cells produced some 500,000 cDNA molecules. Each CDR3 protein gets one entry after TCRdb re-called the PCR reads with MiXCR. The data show around 770,000 distinct CDR3 sequences, roughly 50% seen once. This sample is drawn from a study of post-analysis software for immune sequencing data. Findings and limits, study-wide: Significantly decreased normalized Chao1 diversity was recorded for multiple sclerosis patients relative to controls. Roughly five TRBV segments were significantly more frequent in patients than in controls. TRBV5-6, TRBV5-1 and TRBV20-1 were among these segments. The F measure placed samples prepared in the same batch into strongly shared clusters.

The chain has TRBV11-2 and TRBJ2-7, with 10 bases matching TRBD2. The specimen was blood. The TCR was taken from a girl between 10 and 17 years old with multiple sclerosis. The CDR3 is CASSPTSGKREQYF. CDR3 sequence (DNA): TGTGCCAGCAGCCCAACTAGCGGGAAGAGGGAGCAGTACTTC.